Below are 24 T cell receptor beta chains sequenced from a single sample in a study of radiation and T cells in renal cell carcinoma. Sample time point: blood 4 weeks post-SBRT, at nephrectomy. This sample's treatment: 15 Gy SBRT to primary tumor, nephrectomy 4 weeks later. Data came from immunoSEQ multiplex PCR; TCRdb stores just in-frame clones and leaves some out. This table has some 97,000 clones, 65% to 90% appearing once. The sequencing used blood, collected from a patient whose treatment included radiotherapy and nephrectomy. The receptors here all came from a man aged 55 to 70 with renal cell carcinoma.

The chain employs TRBV7-2 and TRBJ2-7; D could derive from TRBD1 or TRBD2 (5 bases each). Germline CDR1 is SGHTA and CDR2 is FQGNSA. The length of the CDR3 is 15 residues. Between the trimmed V and J ends, which lost 4 bases and 0 bases, there was a span of 13 bases. The CDR3 loop reads CASSSTGGSSYEQYF. CDR3 DNA: TGTGCCAGCAGCTCAACTGGGGGATCCTCCTACGAGCAGTACTTC.

The genes are TRBV10-3 and TRBJ2-3; 8 nucleotides agree with TRBD2. The V gene end was trimmed by 2 bases and the J gene end by 3 bases; junction bases not matched to a gene: 4. The CDR3 is 15 residues long. Germline V gene data show CDR1 as ENHRY and CDR2 as SYGVKD. CDR3 loop: CAISEPSGSTDTQYF. For the CDR3, the DNA is TGTGCCATCAGTGAGCCCAGCGGGAGTACAGATACGCAGTATTTT.

The chain joins TRBV2 to TRBJ2-3; D gene ambiguous. The CDR3 has 12 amino acids. The germline V and J ends were trimmed by 5 bases and 7 bases, with 10 bases remaining between them. Germline CDR1 and CDR2: SNHLY and FYNNEI. The chain's CDR3 is CASSSARYTQYF. CDR3 DNA: TGTGCCAGCAGTTCGGCGCGATATACGCAGTATTTT.

The J gene is TRBJ2-5, the V gene TRBV5-1, with TRBD2 matching over 7 bases. V lost 5 bases and J lost 4; bases outside the gene matches: 11. The CDR3 runs 15 residues. CDR1 and CDR2 from the germline V gene are SGHRS and YFSETQ. CDR3 bases: TGCGCCAGCAGACAGTTAACGGGAGGAGGAGAGACCCAGTACTTC. This translates into CASRQLTGGGETQYF. The complete variable domain, with remaining parts taken from reference TRBV5-1 and TRBJ2-5, reads KAGVTQTPRYLIKTRGQQVTLSCSPISGHRSVSWYQQTPGQGLQFLFEYFSETQRNKGNFPGRFSGRQFSNSRSEMNVSTLELGDSALYLCASRQLTGGGETQYFGPGTRLLVL.

The chain recombines TRBV6-5 with TRBJ2-7, with a weak D call TRBD1 (5 bases). Per the germline V gene, CDR1 is MNHEY and CDR2 is SVGAGI. This CDR3 contains 15 residues. V lost 2 bases, J lost 1 base, and 12 bases lay in between. The CDR3 protein is CASSYGAANSYEQYF. CDR3 coding DNA: TGTGCCAGCAGTTACGGGGCAGCGAATTCCTACGAGCAGTACTTC.

The CDR3 here is CASSLTSRASTGELFF. The CDR3 region has the DNA TGTGCCAGCAGCTTAACATCCAGGGCCAGCACCGGGGAGCTGTTTTTT. The chain is built from TRBV7-3 and TRBJ2-2; D is perhaps TRBD1 (5 bases). Germline V gene data show CDR1 as SGHTA and CDR2 as FQGTGA. This CDR3 is 16 amino acids long. V gave up 0 bases and J gave up 4 bases, with 12 bases separating them.

The V call is TRBV7-2, the J call TRBJ2-7; 8 positions agree with TRBD2. The V segment lost 0 bases and the J segment 8 bases; nucleotides outside the gene matches: 15. The germline gives CDR1 SGHTA, CDR2 FQGNSA. The CDR3 runs 17 residues. The CDR3 sequence is CASSLAASGGRPIQQYF. Here the CDR3 DNA reads TGTGCCAGCAGCTTAGCGGCTTCTGGCGGGAGGCCAATTCAGCAGTACTTC.

This sequence joins TRBV7-6 and TRBJ2-7; 11 bases align to TRBD2. Germline V gives CDR1 SGHVS, CDR2 FNYEAQ. The CDR3 sequence is 15 residues long. V shed 5 bases and J 6 bases; nucleotides not matched to a gene: 9. CDR3 coding DNA: TGTGCCAGCAGCCCTAGCGTCGGGACTAGCGGCGAGCAGTACTTC. The encoded protein is CASSPSVGTSGEQYF.

This clone was counted once. As DNA, the CDR3 is TGTGCCACCCTGCCCGGACTAGCGGGGAACAATGAGCAGTTCTTC. As protein: CATLPGLAGNNEQFF. V and J are TRBV28 and TRBJ2-1, with 12 bases lining up with TRBD2. V was pared by 10 bases and J by 5 bases, with 9 bases of the junction left unmatched. The germline V gene encodes CDR1 MDHEN and CDR2 SYDVKM. The CDR3 is made up of 15 amino acids.

The V gene is TRBV10-1, the J gene TRBJ1-1, with D possibly TRBD1 on 5 matching bases. Looked up from germline, CDR1 is WNHNN and CDR2 is SYGVQD (reference sequence). The length of the CDR3 is 15 residues. The V gene lost 8 bases and the J gene lost 1 base, with 17 bases spanning the gap. The CDR3 sequence: CASPRTDTRNTEAFF. Here the CDR3 DNA reads TGCGCCAGCCCAAGAACGGACACTCGGAACACTGAAGCTTTCTTT.

The chain employs TRBV6-5 and TRBJ1-1; the D gene is possibly TRBD1 (5 bases). Germline CDR1 is MNHEY and CDR2 is SVGAGI. The CDR3 extends over 13 amino acids. With 5 bases removed from V and 5 bases from J, the gap between germline ends came to 12 bases. DNA of the CDR3: TGTGCCAGCAGTCCTATAAAGGGGACTGAAGCTTTCTTT. Residues: CASSPIKGTEAFF.

This CDR3 is CASSLVGQGYNEQFF. The CDR3 DNA follows: TGTGCCAGCAGCTTGGTGGGACAGGGTTACAATGAGCAGTTCTTC. This chain uses TRBV5-4 with TRBJ2-1, with 9 positions matching TRBD1. J lost 4 bases, V lost 0 bases, and 2 bases had no gene match. The CDR3 runs to 15 residues. Germline CDR1 SGHNT, CDR2 YYREEE (reference sequence).

V and J are TRBV6-1 and TRBJ2-3; 9 bases map to TRBD2. V shed 7 bases and J 5 bases; nucleotides not matched to a gene: 7. The CDR3 covers 14 residues. Germline V gene data show CDR1 as MNHNS and CDR2 as SASEGT. CDR3 amino acids: CASTISGSVDTQYF. The CDR3 bases are TGTGCCAGCACCATTAGCGGGAGTGTAGATACGCAGTATTTT.

This chain joins TRBV1 and TRBJ1-1; no check of the table's D call, TRBD1, against the DNA was made. TRBV1 is a pseudogene. CDR3 length: 16 amino acids. In DNA form, the CDR3 reads TGCACCAGCAGCCAATCGAAAGAACAGGGAAAAACTGAAGCTTTCTTT. Translation gives CTSSQSKEQGKTEAFF.

The CDR3 region has the DNA TGCAGCGTTGGAGTCAGGGGAGGCACAGATACGCAGTATTTT. Amino acids: CSVGVRGGTDTQYF. The chain has TRBV29-1 and TRBJ2-3, with D possibly being TRBD1 (6 bases). This CDR3 comprises 14 residues. V lost 4 bases and J lost 1, with 12 bases in between. Germline CDR1 SQVTM, CDR2 ANQGSEA.

This clone was seen once. The rearrangement links TRBV5-1 to TRBJ2-1, with 8 nucleotides matching TRBD2. V lost 4 bases and J lost 9; bases outside the gene matches: 9. This CDR3 is 14 amino acids long. The germline gives CDR1 SGHRS, CDR2 YFSETQ. The chain's CDR3 is CASSPGTSGAEQFF. The CDR3 DNA reads as TGCGCCAGCAGCCCGGGGACTAGTGGGGCTGAGCAGTTCTTC.

The J gene is TRBJ2-1, the V gene TRBV27; D ambiguous. The CDR3 has 15 amino acids. V gave up 4 bases and J gave up 2 bases, with 12 bases separating them. Germline assignment: CDR1 MNHEY and CDR2 SMNVEV (reference sequence). In DNA, the CDR3 is TGTGCCAGCAGTTCACTGACTTTTCCCTACAATGAGCAGTTCTTC. Translating gives CASSSLTFPYNEQFF.

The rearrangement joins TRBV19 to TRBJ1-5; 10 bases are a match to TRBD1. J lost 2 bases, V lost 5 bases, and 12 bases had no gene match. Germline lookup yields CDR1 LNHDA and CDR2 SQIVND (reference sequence). CDR3 length equals 18 residues. CDR3 protein: CASSAWTGGYEGNQPQHF. CDR3 nucleotides: TGTGCCAGTAGTGCCTGGACAGGGGGGTATGAGGGCAATCAGCCCCAGCATTTT. Full variable domain (missing parts from reference TRBV19 and TRBJ1-5): DGGITQSPKYLFRKEGQNVTLSCEQNLNHDAMYWYRQDPGQGLRLIYYSQIVNDFQKGDIAEGYSVSREKKESFPLTVTSAQKNPTAFYLCASSAWTGGYEGNQPQHFGDGTRLSIL.

The chain uses TRBV5-1 and TRBJ2-5, with D perhaps matching TRBD1 (6 bases). The germline V gene encodes CDR1 SGHRS and CDR2 YFSETQ. V shed 0 bases and J shed 7 bases, with 13 bases lying between them. The CDR3 sequence is 14 residues long. The CDR3 nucleotides read TGCGCCAGCAGCTTGGGGGGGCGTGATGGGACCCAGTACTTC. This codes for CASSLGGRDGTQYF.

The CDR3 DNA is TGTGCCAGCAGCCAAGACAGGGCTGGAAACACCATATATTTT. Translated: CASSQDRAGNTIYF. The chain employs TRBV14 and TRBJ1-3, with D tentatively TRBD1 (5 bases). The V gene lost 0 bases and the J gene lost 2 bases, with 5 bases spanning the gap. Germline CDR1 is SGHDN and CDR2 is FVKESK. CDR3 size: 14 residues. Together with reference TRBV14 and TRBJ1-3, the CDR3 gives the full variable domain: EAGVTQFPSHSVIEKGQTVTLRCDPISGHDNLYWYRRVMGKEIKFLLHFVKESKQDESGMPNNRFLAERTGGTYSTLKVQPAELEDSGVYFCASSQDRAGNTIYFGEGSWLTVV.

This chain joins TRBV28 and TRBJ2-3; D unclear. V gave up 4 bases and J gave up 7 bases, with 12 bases separating them. CDR3 size: 13 residues. From germline, CDR1 is MDHEN and CDR2 SYDVKM. The CDR3 loop is CASSSSTPYTQYF. CDR3 nucleotides: TGTGCCAGCAGTTCATCTACGCCCTATACGCAGTATTTT.

The chain links TRBV11-2 to TRBJ2-3; perhaps TRBD1 as D (5 bases). With 0 bases removed from V and 5 bases from J, the gap between germline ends came to 15 bases. CDR1 and CDR2 (germline): SGHAT, FQNNGV. The CDR3 extends over 16 amino acids. The CDR3 sequence is CASSLDRVTRGDTQYF. CDR3 sequence (DNA): TGTGCCAGCAGCTTAGACAGAGTCACAAGGGGAGATACGCAGTATTTT.

This clone is a singleton in its sample. J is TRBJ2-5 and V is TRBV2; TRBD2 is a possible D gene (7 bases). Trimming left V 0 bases short and J 7 bases short, with 15 bases between. The germline gives CDR1 SNHLY, CDR2 FYNNEI. The CDR3 is 15 residues long. CDR3 bases: TGTGCCAGCAGTGAAGCGCTCCGGAGGGGGGGGACCCAGTACTTC. It yields the protein CASSEALRRGGTQYF.

This chain connects TRBV27 to TRBJ2-3, with 14 bases matching TRBD2. CDR1 MNHEY and CDR2 SMNVEV come from the germline V gene (reference sequence). V shed 6 bases, J shed 4 bases, and the junction held 9 bases outside the gene matches. This CDR3 is 17 amino acids long. In nucleotides, the CDR3 is TGTGCCAGCAGCCAACATGGGACTAGCGGGAGCGCAGATACGCAGTATTTT. The encoded protein is CASSQHGTSGSADTQYF.